These 11 T cell receptor beta chains share one sample of origin, sequenced in a study of Ad26.COV2.S vaccination and SARS-CoV-2 variants. The repertoire was sequenced with immunoSEQ multiplex PCR; TCRdb's copy has only in-frame clones and lacks some. The sample comprises approximately 460,000 clones, about 89% of which are singletons, and under 2% rests with the top ten. Treatment defined: some 20 received Ad26.COV2.S at low or high dose, single or two shots; about 5 received placebo; per-sample allocation not given. Sample collection was performed on day 63 after the first vaccine or placebo injection. This sample comprised peripheral blood, obtained in a trial of Ad26.COV2.S vaccine versus placebo. These receptors all stem from a person between 18 and 59 years old who received the Ad26.COV2.S COVID-19 vaccine or a placebo.

The rearrangement uses TRBV6-7 and TRBJ2-3; 8 nucleotides match TRBD1. Being an ORF, TRBV6-7 has a function that is uncertain. V shed 9 bases, J shed 3 bases, and the junction held 5 bases outside the gene matches. The CDR3 is 13 residues long. Here the CDR3 reads CARPDRGTDTQYF. Here the CDR3 DNA reads TGTGCCAGGCCCGACAGGGGTACAGATACGCAGTATTTT.

The chain is built from TRBV5-8 and TRBJ2-5; the match to TRBD1 covers 7 bases. Unmatched junction bases numbered 7, after V lost 2 bases and J lost 0 bases. The germline V gene encodes CDR1 SGHTS and CDR2 YDEGEE. The CDR3 length is 16 residues. The CDR3 sequence: CASSFGVGTDQETQYF. In DNA form, the CDR3 reads TGTGCCAGCAGCTTTGGGGTCGGGACAGACCAAGAGACCCAGTACTTC. The full variable domain, completed using reference TRBV5-8 and TRBJ2-5, is EAGVTQSPTHLIKTRGQQATLRCSPISGHTSVYWYQQALGLGLQFLLWYDEGEERNRGNFPPRFSGRQFPNYSSELNVNALELEDSALYLCASSFGVGTDQETQYFGPGTRLLVL.

The chain has TRBV5-6 and TRBJ1-1, with TRBD1 identical over 7 bases. Germline CDR1 SGHDT, CDR2 YYEEEE. The CDR3 length is 15 residues. The V and J ends lost 0 bases and 0 bases, in that order; junction bases with no gene match: 2. The CDR3 is CASSLAQGMNTEAFF. DNA of the CDR3: TGTGCCAGCAGCTTGGCACAGGGGATGAACACTGAAGCTTTCTTT.

The rearrangement links TRBV24-1 to TRBJ2-5, with 8 bases fitting TRBD2. V was pared by 4 bases and J by 1 base, with 4 bases of the junction left unmatched. Germline V gene sequence: CDR1 KGHDR, CDR2 SFDVKD. CDR3 length equals 15 residues. The CDR3 sequence is CATSEPTSGQETQYF. In DNA form, the CDR3 reads TGTGCCACCAGTGAGCCTACTAGCGGCCAAGAGACCCAGTACTTC.

CDR3 in DNA: TGTGCCATCAGTGAGTTAGGGGGACAGGCAGTAGATACGCAGTATTTT. Encoded protein: CAISELGGQAVDTQYF. The chain couples TRBV10-3 to TRBJ2-3; 8 nucleotides align to TRBD1. The CDR3 covers 16 residues. Trimming removed 1 base from V and 5 bases from J; junction bases left unmatched: 8. The germline CDR1 and CDR2 sequences are ENHRY and SYGVKD.

This clone was observed a single time. The chain carries TRBV15 and TRBJ2-5, with 10 bases aligning to TRBD2. V was pared by 7 bases and J by 2 bases, with 10 bases of the junction left unmatched. The germline V gene has CDR1 LNHNV and CDR2 YYDKDF (reference sequence). The CDR3 loop spans 16 amino acids. In DNA form, the CDR3 reads TGTGCCACCACCACAACCCTAGCGGGGGAACAAGAGACCCAGTACTTC. Protein sequence: CATTTTLAGEQETQYF.

The chain carries TRBV11-2 and TRBJ2-2; D perhaps matches TRBD1 (6 bases). The V end was cut by 1 base, the J end by 4 bases, with 16 bases between. Germline CDR1 and CDR2: SGHAT and FQNNGV. There are 17 residues in the CDR3. For the CDR3, the DNA is TGTGCCAGCAGCTTAGGGGTTAAACAGGGCACCACCGGGGAGCTGTTTTTT. Translated, it gives CASSLGVKQGTTGELFF.

The rearrangement uses TRBV18 and TRBJ2-3, with 12 bases matching TRBD2. The CDR3 is 16 amino acids. J gave up 3 bases and V 6 bases, and 7 bases lay outside the gene matches. Germline V lookup: CDR1 KGHSH, CDR2 LQKENI. The CDR3 region has the DNA TGTGCCAGCTCCCGACTAGCGGGAGTTGGAACAGATACGCAGTATTTT. This sequence encodes CASSRLAGVGTDTQYF.

This clone was seen only once. This chain uses TRBV11-2 with TRBJ2-3; 8 bases line up with TRBD2. Germline lookup yields CDR1 SGHAT and CDR2 FQNNGV. V dropped 4 bases and J dropped 2; count of bases not matched to a gene: 14. CDR3 length equals 18 residues. CDR3 residues: CASSSLPRAGGFTDTQYF. CDR3 DNA sequence: TGTGCCAGCAGCTCCCTCCCCCGGGCGGGGGGATTCACAGATACGCAGTATTTT.

The V gene is TRBV30, the J gene TRBJ1-6; 7 nucleotides align to TRBD1. Germline CDR1 reads GTSNPN; CDR2 reads SVGIG (reference sequence). The CDR3 has 15 residues. V lost 3 bases and J lost 2; bases outside the gene matches: 4. The CDR3 nucleotides are TGTGCCTGGAGACAGGGGTTTGCCTATAATTCACCCCTCCACTTT. Its translation: CAWRQGFAYNSPLHF.

The chain employs TRBV29-1 and TRBJ2-7, with 10 bases that match TRBD2. This CDR3 is 15 amino acids long. V was clipped by 2 bases and J by 3 bases; unmatched bases: 7. Per the germline V gene, CDR1 is SQVTM and CDR2 is ANQGSEA. CDR3 in DNA: TGCAGCGTTGAAATCTTAGCGGGAGGCCGCTACGAGCAGTACTTC. This sequence encodes CSVEILAGGRYEQYF.